This TCR beta chain is from a study of T cell responses to AZD1222 COVID-19 vaccine. Overall study findings and caveats: Rises in breadth and depth of Spike-specific TCRs came after two AZD1222 doses.

Libraries were prepared by immunoSEQ multiplex PCR; TCRdb keeps only in-frame clonotypes and omits some of them. The profile shows some 80,000 clones, around 90% of them singletons. There are 11 residues in the CDR3. V was shortened by 4 bases and J by 5 bases, with 8 bases between the two germline ends. Germline V gene sequence: CDR1 SQVTM, CDR2 ANQGSEA. This clone was detected a few times. What it binds is not known. The chain uses TRBV29-1 and TRBJ1-1, with D perhaps TRBD1 (5 bases). The clonotype was recovered from an adult in good health. This material consisted of peripheral blood, taken on day 0 of MenACWY control vaccination. CDR3 sequence reads: CSVVWTTEAFF. CDR3 DNA: TGCAGCGTTGTTTGGACAACTGAAGCTTTCTTT.